This is a list of T cell receptor beta chains from one sample in a study of beta chain features in type 1 diabetes. Here immunoSEQ multiplex PCR was the method, and the copy in TCRdb shows in-frame clones only, minus some. The sample has around 360,000 clones, over 10% seen once. Input material: naive CD4+ T cells from blood. The receptors stem from a woman aged 18-29 years with type 1 diabetes. Both conserved end residues are part of each CDR3. D genes are given only for firm matches. Rows give clone size only sometimes, using once, few, many, or a class for an expanded clone.

clone size	D gene	J gene	V gene	CDR3 DNA	CDR3 protein
.	.	TRBJ2-5	TRBV30	TGTGCCTGGAGTAGGGGAAGTAAGCAAGAGACCCAGTACTTC	CAWSRGSKQETQYF
few	TRBD1	TRBJ2-7	TRBV18	TGTGCCAGCTCAGACCAATTGGCAGGGGGCTACGAGCAGTACTTC	CASSDQLAGGYEQYF
few	TRBD2	TRBJ2-1	TRBV28	TGTGCCAGCAGTTTAGGCGGGGGGCCCTACAATGAGCAGTTCTTC	CASSLGGGPYNEQFF
.	.	TRBJ1-1	TRBV2	TGTGCCAGCAGGCTTAGGCAGGGGTACACTGAAGCTTTCTTT	CASRLRQGYTEAFF
few	.	TRBJ1-6	TRBV2	TGTGCCAGCAGTGAGGGCCGGAATCCTTCTTCACCCCTCCACTTT	CASSEGRNPSSPLHF
.	TRBD2	TRBJ2-1	TRBV7-2	TGTGCCAGCAGCCCGGGACTAGCTCCATACAATGAGCAGTTCTTC	CASSPGLAPYNEQFF
few	.	TRBJ2-1	TRBV9	TGTGCCAGCAGCGTAGCCGGGGGAGGTTGGGATGAGCAGTTCTTC	CASSVAGGGWDEQFF
.	.	TRBJ2-5	TRBV2	TGTGCCAGCACCGATAGTGGGACCCAGTACTTC	CASTDSGTQYF
once	TRBD2	TRBJ2-5	TRBV11-2	TGTGCCAGCAGCTTAATACGTCTAGCGGGAGGGGAGACCCAGTACTTC	CASSLIRLAGGETQYF
few	.	TRBJ2-3	TRBV11-3	TGTGCCAGCAGCTTCTTTGATCGGGGAATAGCCGACACAGATACGCAGTATTTT	CASSFFDRGIADTDTQYF
.	TRBD2	TRBJ2-7	TRBV4-1	TGCGCCAGCAGCCAAGCCCGCTTACTAGCGGGAGTTCGGGAGCAGTACTTC	CASSQARLLAGVREQYF
few	TRBD2	TRBJ2-1	TRBV19	TGTGCCAGTAGTGCGAATAGCGGGAGGGATCTCAATGAGCAGTTCTTC	CASSANSGRDLNEQFF
few	.	TRBJ2-5	TRBV7-2	TGTGCCAGCAGCTCCCGCGGGACCCAGTACTTC	CASSSRGTQYF
.	.	TRBJ2-6	TRBV7-2	TGTGCCAGCAGCTTAGCGCGACGGGGAAGCTCTGGGGCCAACGTCCTGACTTTC	CASSLARRGSSGANVLTF
.	TRBD1	TRBJ2-5	TRBV7-2	TGTGCCAGCAGCTTATGGTTTGGACAGGGTGGGGCCCAGTACTTC	CASSLWFGQGGAQYF
few	.	TRBJ1-1	TRBV7-2	TGTGCCAGCAGCGGGGGGGTCGCAGCCGATGCTTTCTTT	CASSGGVAADAFF
few	.	TRBJ2-6	TRBV5-4	TGCGCCAGCAGATTAGTATTCTCTGGGGCCAACGTCCTGACTTTC	CASRLVFSGANVLTF
.	.	TRBJ2-6	TRBV9	TGTGCCAGCAGCAAGGAGGGGACTGCCTCCTCTGGGGCCAACGTCCTGACTTTC	CASSKEGTASSGANVLTF
few	TRBD2	TRBJ2-3	TRBV7-3	TGTGCCAGCAGCTCCTCTAGCGGGAACACAGATACGCAGTATTTT	CASSSSSGNTDTQYF
.	.	TRBJ1-2	TRBV7-2	TGTGCCAGCAGCTTAGGTAGAGCTACTAACTATGGCTACACCTTC	CASSLGRATNYGYTF
.	.	TRBJ2-3	TRBV12-5	TGTGCTAGTGGCCTCGGGATAGCGGAAATGGGGACAGATACGCAGTATTTT	CASGLGIAEMGTDTQYF
.	.	TRBJ2-3	TRBV12-2	TGTGCAAGTCGCTTAGTCGCGGGAGCGGCAGATACGCAGTATTTT	CASRLVAGAADTQYF
few	.	TRBJ2-3	TRBV6-5	TGTGCCAGCAGATCGGGAGATACGCAGTATTTT	CASRSGDTQYF
few	.	TRBJ2-3	TRBV4-2	TGTGCCAGCAGCCAAGTGGAGGGTGATACGCAGTATTTT	CASSQVEGDTQYF
.	.	TRBJ1-1	TRBV11-2	TGTGCCAGCAGACGCCTGGGGGCTATGAACACTGAAGCTTTCTTT	CASRRLGAMNTEAFF
.	TRBD2	TRBJ2-1	TRBV4-3	TGCGCCAGCAGCCAAGCGACCCCGATGGCGGGGGGGTACAATGAGCAGTTCTTC	CASSQATPMAGGYNEQFF
few	.	TRBJ2-3	TRBV9	TGTGCCAGCAGCGACACTAGGCGGACAGATACGCAGTATTTT	CASSDTRRTDTQYF
few	.	TRBJ1-1	TRBV29-1	TGCAGCGTTGAAAGGGGAAACACTGAAGCTTTCTTT	CSVERGNTEAFF
.	.	TRBJ2-3	TRBV5-1	TGCGCCAGCAGCTTGGCAGGAGGAGAAGGTACGCAGTATTTT	CASSLAGGEGTQYF
.	.	TRBJ1-2	TRBV9	TGTGCCAGCAGCGGGACAGTTTATGGCTACACCTTC	CASSGTVYGYTF
.	TRBD1	TRBJ1-1	TRBV7-9	TGTGCCAGCAGCCGCACGGGACAGGAAGCTTTCTTT	CASSRTGQEAFF
.	.	TRBJ2-5	TRBV5-6	TGTGCCAGCAGCTTTATGTCTATCCCCGAGACCCAGTACTTC	CASSFMSIPETQYF
.	TRBD1	TRBJ2-7	TRBV15	TGTGCCACCAGCAGAGGAGGACAGGGGGGCAACGAGCAGTACTTC	CATSRGGQGGNEQYF